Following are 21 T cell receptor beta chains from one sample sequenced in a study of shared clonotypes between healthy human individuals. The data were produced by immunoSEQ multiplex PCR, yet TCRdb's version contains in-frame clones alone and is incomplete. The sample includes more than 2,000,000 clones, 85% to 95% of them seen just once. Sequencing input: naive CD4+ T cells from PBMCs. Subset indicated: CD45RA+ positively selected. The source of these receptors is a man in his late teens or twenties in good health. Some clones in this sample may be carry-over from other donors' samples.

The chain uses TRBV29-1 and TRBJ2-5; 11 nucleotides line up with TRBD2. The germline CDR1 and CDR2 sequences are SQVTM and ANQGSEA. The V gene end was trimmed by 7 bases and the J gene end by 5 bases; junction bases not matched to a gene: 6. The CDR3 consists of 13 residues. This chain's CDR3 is CSALGLAVETQYF. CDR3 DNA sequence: TGCAGCGCTCTGGGACTAGCGGTGGAGACCCAGTACTTC.

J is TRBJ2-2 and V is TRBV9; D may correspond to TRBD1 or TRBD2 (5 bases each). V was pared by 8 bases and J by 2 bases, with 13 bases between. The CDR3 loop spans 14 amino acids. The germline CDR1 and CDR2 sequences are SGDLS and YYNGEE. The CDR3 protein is CASTGTPNTGELFF. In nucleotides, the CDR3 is TGTGCCAGTACCGGGACGCCCAACACCGGGGAGCTGTTTTTT.

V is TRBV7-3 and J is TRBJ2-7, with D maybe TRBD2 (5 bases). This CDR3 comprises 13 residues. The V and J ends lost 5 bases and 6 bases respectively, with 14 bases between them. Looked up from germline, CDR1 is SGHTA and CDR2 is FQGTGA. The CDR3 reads CASSPEGVGEQYF. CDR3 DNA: TGTGCCAGCAGCCCCGAGGGAGTAGGCGAGCAGTACTTC.

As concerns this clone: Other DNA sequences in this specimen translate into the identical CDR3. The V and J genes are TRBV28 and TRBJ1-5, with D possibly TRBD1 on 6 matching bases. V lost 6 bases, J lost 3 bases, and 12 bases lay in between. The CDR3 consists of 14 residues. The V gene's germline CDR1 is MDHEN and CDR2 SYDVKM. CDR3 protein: CASSPGGSNQPQHF. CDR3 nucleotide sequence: TGTGCCAGCAGCCCTGGGGGCTCCAATCAGCCCCAGCATTTT.

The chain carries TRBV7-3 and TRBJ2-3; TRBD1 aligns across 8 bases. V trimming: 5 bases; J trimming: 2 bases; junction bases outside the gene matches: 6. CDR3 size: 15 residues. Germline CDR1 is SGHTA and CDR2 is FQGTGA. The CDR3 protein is CASSLGQGFTDTQYF. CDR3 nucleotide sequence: TGTGCCAGCAGCCTTGGACAGGGATTCACAGATACGCAGTATTTT. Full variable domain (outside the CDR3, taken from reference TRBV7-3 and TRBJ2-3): GAGVSQTPSNKVTEKGKYVELRCDPISGHTALYWYRQSLGQGPEFLIYFQGTGAADDSGLPNDRFFAVRPEGSVSTLKIQRTERGDSAVYLCASSLGQGFTDTQYFGPGTRLTVL.

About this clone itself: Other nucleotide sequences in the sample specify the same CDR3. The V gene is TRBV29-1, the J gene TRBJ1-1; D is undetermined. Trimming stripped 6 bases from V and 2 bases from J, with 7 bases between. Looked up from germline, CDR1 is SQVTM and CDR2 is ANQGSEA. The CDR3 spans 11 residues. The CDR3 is CSVDGNTEAFF. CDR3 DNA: TGCAGCGTGGACGGAAACACTGAAGCTTTCTTT.

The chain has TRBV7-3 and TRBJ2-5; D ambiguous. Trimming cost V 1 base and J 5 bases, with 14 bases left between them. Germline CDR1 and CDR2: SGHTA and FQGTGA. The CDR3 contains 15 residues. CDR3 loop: CASSLMDSGGETQYF. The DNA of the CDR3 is TGTGCCAGCAGCTTAATGGATTCGGGCGGCGAGACCCAGTACTTC.

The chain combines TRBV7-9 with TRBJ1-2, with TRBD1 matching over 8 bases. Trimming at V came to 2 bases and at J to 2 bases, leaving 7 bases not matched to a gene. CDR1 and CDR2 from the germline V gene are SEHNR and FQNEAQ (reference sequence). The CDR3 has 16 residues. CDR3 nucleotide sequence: TGTGCCAGCAGCTTAAGGACAGGGTCTTGGAACTATGGCTACACCTTC. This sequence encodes CASSLRTGSWNYGYTF.

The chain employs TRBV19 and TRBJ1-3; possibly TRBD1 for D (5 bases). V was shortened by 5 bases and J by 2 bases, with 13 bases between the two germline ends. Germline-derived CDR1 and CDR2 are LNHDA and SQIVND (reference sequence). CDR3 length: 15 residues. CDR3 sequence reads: CASSATVLAGNTIYF. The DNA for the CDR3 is TGTGCCAGTAGTGCGACAGTTCTAGCTGGAAACACCATATATTTT.

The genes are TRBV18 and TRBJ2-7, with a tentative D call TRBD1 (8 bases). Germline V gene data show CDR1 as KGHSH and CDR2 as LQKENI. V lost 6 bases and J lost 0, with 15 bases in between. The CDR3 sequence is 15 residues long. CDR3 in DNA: TGTGCCAGCTCTCCAGCGGGACAGGCCTCCTACGAGCAGTACTTC. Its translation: CASSPAGQASYEQYF.

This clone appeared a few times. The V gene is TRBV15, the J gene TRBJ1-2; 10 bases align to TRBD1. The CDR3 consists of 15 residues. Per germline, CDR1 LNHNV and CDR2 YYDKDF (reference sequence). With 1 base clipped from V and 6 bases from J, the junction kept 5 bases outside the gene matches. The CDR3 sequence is CATSRVVGQGDGYTF. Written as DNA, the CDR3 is TGTGCCACCAGCAGAGTGGTCGGACAGGGGGATGGCTACACCTTC.

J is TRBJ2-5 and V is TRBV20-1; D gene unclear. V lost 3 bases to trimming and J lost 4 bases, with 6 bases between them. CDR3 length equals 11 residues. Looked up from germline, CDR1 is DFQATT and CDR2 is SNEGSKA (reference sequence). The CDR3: CSASIAETQYF. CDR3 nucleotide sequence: TGCAGTGCTAGCATCGCAGAGACCCAGTACTTC.

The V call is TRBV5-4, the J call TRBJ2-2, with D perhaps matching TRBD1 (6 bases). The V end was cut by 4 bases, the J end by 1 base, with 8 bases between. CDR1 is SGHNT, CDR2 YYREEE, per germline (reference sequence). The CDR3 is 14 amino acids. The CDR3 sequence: CASSRQVNTGELFF. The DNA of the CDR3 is TGTGCCAGCAGCAGACAGGTGAACACCGGGGAGCTGTTTTTT. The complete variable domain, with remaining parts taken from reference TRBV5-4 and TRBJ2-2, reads ETGVTQSPTHLIKTRGQQVTLRCSSQSGHNTVSWYQQALGQGPQFIFQYYREEENGRGNFPPRFSGLQFPNYSSELNVNALELDDSALYLCASSRQVNTGELFFGEGSRLTVL.

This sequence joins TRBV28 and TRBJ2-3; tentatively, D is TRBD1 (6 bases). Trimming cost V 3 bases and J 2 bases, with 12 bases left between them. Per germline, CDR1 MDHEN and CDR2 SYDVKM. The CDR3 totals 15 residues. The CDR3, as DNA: TGTGCCAGCAGTTTCGGCAGGGGTTACACAGATACGCAGTATTTT. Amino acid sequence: CASSFGRGYTDTQYF.

CDR3 coding DNA: TGTGCCTGGAAAAGGGCAGCCTACGAGCAGTACTTC. Translating it yields CAWKRAAYEQYF. The chain combines TRBV30 with TRBJ2-7; D not certain. The CDR3 length is 12 residues. The V end was cut by 4 bases, the J end by 2 bases, with 9 bases between. Germline V lookup: CDR1 GTSNPN, CDR2 SVGIG (reference sequence). Complete variable domain (other parts from reference TRBV30 and TRBJ2-7): SQTIHQWPATLVQPVGSPLSLECTVEGTSNPNLYWYRQAAGRGLQLLFYSVGIGQISSEVPQNLSASRPQDRQFILSSKKLLLSDSGFYLCAWKRAAYEQYFGPGTRLTVT.

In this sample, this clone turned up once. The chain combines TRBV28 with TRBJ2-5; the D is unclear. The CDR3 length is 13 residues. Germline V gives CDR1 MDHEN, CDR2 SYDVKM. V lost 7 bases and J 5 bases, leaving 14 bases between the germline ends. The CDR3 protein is CASISPARETQYF. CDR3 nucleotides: TGTGCCAGCATTTCCCCCGCTCGGGAGACCCAGTACTTC.

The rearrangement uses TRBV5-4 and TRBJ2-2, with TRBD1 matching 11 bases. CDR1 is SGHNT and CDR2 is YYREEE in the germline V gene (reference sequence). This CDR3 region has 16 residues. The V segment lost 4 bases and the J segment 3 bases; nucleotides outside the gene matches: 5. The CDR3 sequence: CASSRRTGGDTGELFF. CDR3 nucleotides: TGTGCCAGCAGCAGACGGACAGGGGGCGACACCGGGGAGCTGTTTTTT.

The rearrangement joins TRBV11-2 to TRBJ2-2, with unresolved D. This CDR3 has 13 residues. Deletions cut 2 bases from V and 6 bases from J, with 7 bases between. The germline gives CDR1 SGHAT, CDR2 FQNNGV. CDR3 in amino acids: CASSLIRAGELFF. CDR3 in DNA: TGTGCCAGCAGCTTAATTCGTGCCGGGGAGCTGTTTTTT.

The CDR3 region has the DNA TGCAGCGTGCGGACGGTTTTCACAGATACGCAGTATTTT. This sequence encodes CSVRTVFTDTQYF. This chain uses TRBV29-1 with TRBJ2-3; no clear D gene. The germline CDR1 and CDR2 sequences are SQVTM and ANQGSEA. Trimming pared 6 bases from V and 2 bases from J, leaving 12 bases between. There are 13 residues in the CDR3.

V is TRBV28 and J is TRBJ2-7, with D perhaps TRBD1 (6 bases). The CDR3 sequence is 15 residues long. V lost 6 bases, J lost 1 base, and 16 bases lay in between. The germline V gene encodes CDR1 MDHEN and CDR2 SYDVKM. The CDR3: CASRPQTGGSYEQYF. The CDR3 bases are TGTGCCAGCAGACCCCAGACAGGTGGGTCCTACGAGCAGTACTTC.

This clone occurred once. The CDR3 nucleotides read TGTGCCAGCAGTTTATTTCAGGGGGTGTCCTACGAGCAGTACTTC. It specifies CASSLFQGVSYEQYF. The chain couples TRBV28 to TRBJ2-7, with 7 bases fitting TRBD1. Losses at the gene ends were 1 base for V and 1 base for J; bases not matched to a gene: 4. Germline V CDR1 and CDR2: MDHEN, SYDVKM. The CDR3 contains 15 residues.